Sequencing of this T cell receptor beta chain was carried out in a study of shared clonotypes between healthy human individuals (dated by TCRdb to 2020 to 2022). Regarding the complete study: The cohort comprised two women and a few men aged 18 to 49 years. The study deeply sequenced blood TCR repertoires of five healthy adults to estimate repertoire size and the extent of clonotype sharing between individuals. For each donor, three plates each were used for CD4 naive and CD4 memory, two plates were used for CD8 naive, and one plate was used for CD8 memory. To increase sequencing depth and limit assay-specific biases, different laboratories used diverse techniques to prepare libraries and sequence TCR repertoires. Leukapheresis yielded between about 0.94 and 8.9 billion PBMCs per donor.

As for this clone: Its antigen is currently not known. Qualities for individual bases were not recorded, and no much larger clone is one base off.

For the CD8 naive samples, CD45RO-negative cells were positively selected for CCR7, yielding a CD45RA+CCR7+ population from which TemRA cells were excluded. The donors were healthy, HIV-negative adults who had no recently reported acute infections or vaccinations. Every donor was a Caucasian adult living in Nashville, Tennessee, USA. After blood collection by leukapheresis, PBMCs were isolated using Ficoll-Histopaque density gradient centrifugation and then cryopreserved in the vapor phase of liquid nitrogen. Analytical flow cytometry was used to check the purity and quantity of every magnetically sorted T cell population. From each sorted fraction, genomic DNA was isolated and quantified by UV absorbance on a Nanodrop 2000c. Using the deep immunoSEQ assay, multiplex PCR amplified TCR CDR3 regions from genomic DNA. For each cell subset, the extracted genomic DNA was distributed evenly across all wells of several immunoSEQ 96-well plates, and each plate served as one replicate. For sorted subsets, 150 to 250 ng of genomic DNA, equivalent to roughly 30,000 T cell genomes, went into each replicate PCR. The purified libraries were quantified using a Qubit 3.0 fluorometer, sized with a Bioanalyzer 2100, and then quantified again using the KAPA Library Quantification kit. Each immunoSEQ 96-well plate was sequenced on its own single-read 150-cycle Illumina NextSeq 550 flow cell. As for the original processing: Because only junctional sequences without quality scores were contained in the immunoSEQ output, filtering matching that applied to full-length reads could not be performed. To assign V/J genes and CDR3, sequences were annotated using PyIR, a Python wrapper for IgBLAST v1.9, with IMGT germline references. Reads with weak V/J assignments (E-value above 1e-6), missing CDR3, stop codons, out-of-frame junctions, or ambiguous translated residues were removed. V3J clonotypes were defined as sequences sharing an identical inferred V gene, J gene, and CDR3 amino acid sequence. Percentage overlap between repertoires was computed as shared unique clonotypes divided by the size of the smaller repertoire. Three approaches were used to assess repertoire richness: RTK rarefaction, the Chao1 estimator, and Recon v2.1 estimates of unobserved clonotypes. For all TCRbeta clonotypes obtained by the gDNA method from a few donors, generation probabilities were computed with OLGA. The table was pulled from immuneACCESS by TCRdb, which kept in-frame rearrangements only. Such tables lose some clones; where checked, under half of the loss comes from unresolved V genes, and the rest has no known cause. Clone size and V and J calls were adopted from that table, with D and trimming inferred from the DNA. Present in this sample are roughly 2.1 million clones, about 92% of which were seen just once. Under 2% of the sample is taken by the ten largest.

The paper as a whole reports these results and caveats: Compared with non-shared clonotypes, clonotypes shared by all four sorted-subset donors had higher generation probabilities. About 5% of naive CD4, 3% to 4% of naive CD8, approximately 2.2% of memory CD4, and 0.4% of memory CD8 clonotypes were shared across several donors. Estimated clonotype richness was generally larger for naive than for memory subsets. Pairwise subsampling indicated that sequencing depth was expected to affect the degree of clonotype sharing among donors. Rarefaction of sorted-subset datasets indicated incomplete sequencing despite the large sequencing depth. Sampling was restricted to blood, and TCR repertoires in tissues likely differ from the TCR repertoires found in blood. The genetic and exposure-history diversity represented was limited by the small number of donors.

Taken from the germline V gene, the CDR1 and CDR2 loops are MGHRA and YSYEKL. The CDR3, cysteine through phenylalanine, is 16 amino acids long. CDR3 DNA only is kept here, 48 bases in frame from base 1. For this chain, trimming is 7 bases at the V end and 5 bases at the J end, and the number of junction bases without a gene match is 10. Material for sequencing was naive CD8+ T cells from PBMCs. The sample's cell subset or site label is to be understood as: CD45RA+CCR7+. The clonotype originates from a man aged 18 to 29 in good health. Some clones in this sample may be carry-over from other donors' samples. Recombination connected TRBV4-1 to TRBJ2-1, and TRBD2 aligns with 11 junction nucleotides. The nucleotide sequence is given as TGCGCCAGCACCCTCTCCGCTAGCGGGGGGAACAATGAGCAGTTCTTC. Translation gives CASTLSASGGNNEQFF.